The present T cell receptor (beta chain) was sequenced within a study of blood T cell repertoires in COVID-19. Profiled with immunoSEQ multiplex PCR; TCRdb holds only in-frame clones, not every one. The table shows a few hundred thousand clones, with about 90% occurring only once. This study enrolled people aged about 18 to 90 from around 25 US geographic areas. Cohorts were assigned according to the clinical history that participants reported. Recovered status applied to Cohort 3 donors who had two consecutive negative PCRs. It also applied to those with clearance or with symptom resolution. The germline CDR1 and CDR2 sequences are SEHNR and FQNEAQ (reference sequence). CDR3 size: 14 residues. Trimming stripped 1 base from V and 7 bases from J, with 13 bases between.

V is TRBV7-9 and J is TRBJ1-1; D is uncertain. The specimen sequenced was PBMCs or T cells enriched from blood (not recorded which). This clonotype was sampled from a woman aged 60-70 years who had recovered from COVID-19. The CDR3 loop is CASSLGAERIEAFF. The CDR3 region has the DNA TGTGCCAGCAGCTTAGGTGCAGAGCGGATTGAAGCTTTCTTT.